This TCR beta chain came from a study of CD8+CD57+ T cells in acquired aplastic anemia. Study-wide background: An average of roughly 2.9 ug of DNA was obtained from sorted CD4+ and CD8+ cells. Roughly 10.8 million reads were obtained on average for healthy donor CD4+ cells. Study-wide results and limits: Overlapping CD8+ CDR3 repertoires of patients and controls contained under 35 shared sequences. Statistical testing detected no significant gap in CD8+ Simpson's diversity between patients and controls.

Germline assignment: CDR1 SGDLS and CDR2 YYNGEE. The CDR3 totals 12 residues, both ends included. A word on this clonotype: Its antigen is unknown. The CDR3 carries no conserved terminal phenylalanine or tryptophan, so it likely arises from a read error. The DNA is omitted, as the CDR3 cannot be located on it reliably, and the CDR3 follows TCRdb's listing.

The template used for profiling TCR beta VDJ and CDR3 was genomic DNA. MiXCR, applied by TCRdb to the reads, yields one record per CDR3 protein. The sample has hundreds of thousands of distinct CDR3 sequences, around 72% seen once; the top ten hold approximately 4%. The source is a human donor in good health, serving as a control. The V gene is TRBV9, the J gene TRBJ2-5; the table gives TRBD2 as D, unverified against the DNA. Sequencing was done on a sample of sorted CD4+, CD8+, or CD8+CD57+ T cells (not recorded which) from PBMCs. CDR3 region: CASNGTSGQNTE.